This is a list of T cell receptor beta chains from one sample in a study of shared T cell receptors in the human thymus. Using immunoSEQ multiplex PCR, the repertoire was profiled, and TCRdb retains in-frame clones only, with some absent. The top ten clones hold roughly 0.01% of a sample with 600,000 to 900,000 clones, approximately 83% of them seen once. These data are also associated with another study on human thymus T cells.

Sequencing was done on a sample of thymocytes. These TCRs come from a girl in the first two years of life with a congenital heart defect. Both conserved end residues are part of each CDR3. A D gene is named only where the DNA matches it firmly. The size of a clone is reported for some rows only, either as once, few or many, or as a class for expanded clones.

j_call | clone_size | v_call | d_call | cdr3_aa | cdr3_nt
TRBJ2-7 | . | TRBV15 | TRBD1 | CATSRDCTGDMGEQYF | TGTGCCACCAGCAGAGATTGTACAGGGGATATGGGCGAGCAGTACTTC
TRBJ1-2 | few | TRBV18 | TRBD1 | CASSPGQGMEGYTF | TGTGCCAGCTCACCAGGACAGGGAATGGAAGGCTACACCTTC
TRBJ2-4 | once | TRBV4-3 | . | CASSQEVPARNIQYF | TGCGCCAGCAGCCAAGAAGTCCCCGCTCGGAACATTCAGTACTTC
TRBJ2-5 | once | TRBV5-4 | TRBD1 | CASSSPTGILGETQYF | TGTGCCAGCAGCTCCCCGACAGGGATTCTGGGAGAGACCCAGTACTTC
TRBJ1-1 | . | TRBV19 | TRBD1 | CASSSRQGYTEAFF | TGTGCCAGTAGCTCTAGACAGGGGTACACTGAAGCTTTCTTT
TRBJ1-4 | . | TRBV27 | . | CASSLSMAYHEKLFF | TGTGCCAGCAGTTTATCGATGGCATACCATGAAAAACTGTTTTTT
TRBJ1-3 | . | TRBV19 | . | CASSSFGRRSGNTIYF | TGTGCCAGTAGTTCGTTTGGGCGACGCTCTGGAAACACCATATATTTT
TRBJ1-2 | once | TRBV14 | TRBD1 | CASSQDRKGAEDGYTF | TGTGCCAGCAGCCAAGATCGGAAGGGGGCTGAGGATGGCTACACCTTC
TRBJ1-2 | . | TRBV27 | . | CASSYSGDGYTF | TGTGCCAGCAGCTACTCCGGAGATGGCTACACCTTC
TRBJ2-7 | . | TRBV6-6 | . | CASSYSVLGNEQYF | TGTGCCAGCAGTTACTCGGTCCTGGGCAACGAGCAGTACTTC
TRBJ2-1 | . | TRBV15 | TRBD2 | CATSRASGGAYNEQFF | TGTGCCACCAGCAGAGCTAGCGGGGGGGCATACAATGAGCAGTTCTTC
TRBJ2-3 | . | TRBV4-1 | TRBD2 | CASSHRGTSGGSWSDTQYF | TGCGCCAGCAGCCACAGAGGGACTAGCGGGGGGTCGTGGTCAGATACGCAGTATTTT
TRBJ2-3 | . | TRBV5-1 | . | CASSLAVEIDTQYF | TGCGCCAGCAGCTTGGCAGTGGAGATAGATACGCAGTATTTT
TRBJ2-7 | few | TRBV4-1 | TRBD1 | CASSLQTGVKAYEQYF | TGCGCCAGCAGCCTCCAGACAGGGGTTAAGGCCTACGAGCAGTACTTC
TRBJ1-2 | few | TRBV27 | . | CASSLKRARGPLNYGYTF | TGTGCCAGCAGTTTAAAGCGAGCCAGGGGACCCCTCAACTATGGCTACACCTTC
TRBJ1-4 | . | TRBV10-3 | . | CAISESSCSGSNEKLFF | TGTGCCATCAGTGAGTCGAGTTGCTCCGGTAGTAATGAAAAACTGTTTTTT
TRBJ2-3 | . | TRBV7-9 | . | CATAEVTAGPTDTQYF | TGTGCCACCGCGGAGGTGACGGCGGGACCCACAGATACGCAGTATTTT
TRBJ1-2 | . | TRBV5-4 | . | CASSDGGVTTYGYTF | TGTGCCAGCAGCGATGGAGGGGTCACCACCTATGGCTACACCTTC
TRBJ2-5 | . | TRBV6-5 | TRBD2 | CASSYKETSPKETQYF | TGTGCCAGCAGTTACAAGGAGACTAGCCCTAAAGAGACCCAGTACTTC
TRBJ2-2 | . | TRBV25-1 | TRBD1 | CASSELIGTGENTGELFF | TGTGCCAGCAGTGAATTGATCGGGACAGGGGAGAACACCGGGGAGCTGTTTTTT
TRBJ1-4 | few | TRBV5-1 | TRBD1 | CASSFTGTGVEKLFF | TGCGCCAGCAGCTTCACCGGGACAGGGGTTGAAAAACTGTTTTTT
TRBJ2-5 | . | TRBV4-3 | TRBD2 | CASSQDVASGGDQETQYF | TGCGCCAGCAGCCAAGATGTGGCTAGCGGGGGGGACCAAGAGACCCAGTACTTC
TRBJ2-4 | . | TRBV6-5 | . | CASSNPLRDIQYF | TGTGCCAGCAGTAACCCTTTGAGGGACATTCAGTACTTC
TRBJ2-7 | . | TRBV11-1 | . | CASSLGVQGREQYF | TGTGCCAGCAGCTTAGGGGTACAGGGACGCGAGCAGTACTTC
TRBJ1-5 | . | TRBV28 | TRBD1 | CASSSSPLDRSGQPQHF | TGTGCCAGCAGTTCCTCGCCCCTGGACAGGTCTGGGCAGCCCCAGCATTTT
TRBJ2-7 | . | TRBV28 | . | CASHSWNSSSYEQYF | TGTGCCAGCCATTCTTGGAACAGCAGCTCCTACGAGCAGTACTTC
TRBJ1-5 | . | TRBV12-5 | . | CASGPDKSGQPQHF | TGTGCTAGTGGCCCTGACAAGAGCGGGCAGCCCCAGCATTTT
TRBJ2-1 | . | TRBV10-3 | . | CAISEGPLVGEQFF | TGTGCCATCAGTGAAGGTCCCCTAGTAGGTGAGCAGTTCTTC
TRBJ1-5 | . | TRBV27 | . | CASSLAGPSNQPQHF | TGTGCCAGCAGTTTAGCGGGTCCTAGCAATCAGCCCCAGCATTTT
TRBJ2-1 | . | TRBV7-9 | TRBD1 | CASSLARDRGSHEQFF | TGTGCCAGCAGCTTAGCGCGGGACAGGGGCAGTCATGAGCAGTTCTTC
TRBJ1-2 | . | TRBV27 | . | CASSLSWQGVYGYTF | TGTGCCAGCAGTTTATCTTGGCAGGGTGTCTATGGCTACACCTTC
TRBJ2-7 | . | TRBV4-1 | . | CASSQELASIYEQHF | TGCGCCAGCAGCCAAGAGCTAGCCAGCATCTACGAGCAGCACTTC
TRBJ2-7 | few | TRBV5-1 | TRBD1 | CASSWGDRVNGQYF | TGCGCCAGCAGCTGGGGGGACAGGGTCAACGGGCAGTACTTC
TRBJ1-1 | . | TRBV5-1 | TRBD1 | CASSPRPGEQGEKNTEAFF | TGCGCCAGCAGCCCACGGCCGGGTGAACAGGGGGAGAAGAACACTGAAGCTTTCTTT
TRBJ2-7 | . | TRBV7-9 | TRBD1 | CASSPADRALGEQYF | TGTGCCAGCAGCCCTGCGGACAGGGCGCTGGGTGAGCAGTACTTC